Here is one T cell receptor (beta chain) with its context. The antigen remains unidentified. The data belong to a study of radiation and T cells in renal cell carcinoma. Looking at the study overall: Nephrectomy followed 15 Gy stereotactic body radiation by 4 weeks.

Method: immunoSEQ multiplex PCR; TCRdb's copy keeps in-frame clones and lacks some. The top ten clones hold about 6.8% of a sample with roughly 60,000 clones, around 81% of them seen once. The CDR3 is 16 residues long. Germline V gene lookup returns CDR1 PRHDT and CDR2 FYEKMQ (reference sequence). The junction had 8 bases not matched to a gene; V was cut back by 1 base and J by 6 bases. Study-wide findings and caveats: In blood, top tumor clones expanded by 2 weeks, shrinking by 4.

Noted time point: blood 2 weeks post-SBRT. The treatment is: 15 Gy SBRT to primary tumor, nephrectomy 4 weeks later. V is TRBV13 and J is TRBJ2-5, with 10 bases that match TRBD2. The sample was blood, taken from a patient whose treatment included radiotherapy and nephrectomy. This TCR derives from a man aged 60 to 69 with renal cell carcinoma. In DNA form, the CDR3 reads TGTGCCAGCAGCTTAGTTGGCAGCGGGGGGGTCCAGACCCAGTACTTC. It is translated as CASSLVGSGGVQTQYF.